A selection of T cell receptor beta chains follows, all from one sample in a study of blood T cell repertoires in COVID-19. Using immunoSEQ multiplex PCR, the repertoire was profiled, and TCRdb retains in-frame clones only, with some absent. This table holds over 130,000 clones, 75% to 90% found once. The sample taken for sequencing was peripheral blood. These TCRs come from a woman over 75 with acute or convalescent COVID-19. The conserved cysteine and the conserved F or W are not part of the CDR3 here. D genes are given only for firm matches. The listing skips clone size in some rows; elsewhere it reads once, few, many or a size class.

V gene	D gene	J gene	clone size	CDR3 protein
TRBV7-3	NA	TRBJ1-1	once	ASSLSPGEWAEAF
TRBV24-1	NA	TRBJ2-2	NA	ATSDARAGELF
TRBV5-4	TRBD1	TRBJ1-1	NA	ASSLARTGASEAF
TRBV3-1/TRBV3-2	NA	TRBJ2-6	NA	ASSQRGGSGANVLT
TRBV5-1	TRBD1	TRBJ2-5	NA	ASSLGGGQGQETQY
TRBV18	TRBD1	TRBJ2-7	NA	ASSLGTGGVDEQY
TRBV5-4	TRBD2	TRBJ2-1	NA	ASSLVGTSGGPQF
TRBV7-3	NA	TRBJ2-5	NA	ASSLTGGQGTQY
TRBV10-2	TRBD1	TRBJ2-1	NA	ASRMGQGATYNEQF
TRBV5-1	TRBD2	TRBJ2-5	NA	ASSLAVAGYETQY
TRBV9	TRBD1	TRBJ1-3	NA	ASSTLSGGPGNTIY
TRBV30	TRBD1	TRBJ1-1	NA	AWTRTGGTEAF
TRBV6-1	NA	TRBJ1-2	NA	ASSEAIGGGINYGYT
TRBV19	NA	TRBJ2-2	NA	ATNDATANTGELF